This record covers a single TCR beta chain. Its antigen is still unknown. This sample is drawn from a study of neoadjuvant nivolumab and ipilimumab in lung cancer. Looking at the study overall: The combination arm added day-1 ipilimumab 1 mg/kg to nivolumab 3 mg/kg on days 1, 15, 29. The study's findings and limits: Resected tumors had greater TCR richness and clonality than uninvolved lung.

The CDR3 contains 15 residues. Germline-derived CDR1 and CDR2 are SGHAT and FQNNGV. V lost 5 bases and J 9 bases, leaving 20 bases between the germline ends. Data came from immunoSEQ multiplex PCR; TCRdb stores just in-frame clones and leaves some out. The sample lists tens of thousands of clones; around 82% were seen once. The V call is TRBV11-2, the J call TRBJ2-1, with D possibly matching TRBD2 (5 bases). This receptor was taken from an adult with non-small cell lung cancer. The material sequenced was peripheral blood, taken before neoadjuvant nivolumab, alone or with ipilimumab. This CDR3 reads CASSPRVARGLEQFF. CDR3 DNA: TGTGCCAGCAGCCCCAGAGTAGCCCGAGGACTTGAGCAGTTCTTC. Full variable domain (missing parts from reference TRBV11-2 and TRBJ2-1): EAGVAQSPRYKIIEKRQSVAFWCNPISGHATLYWYQQILGQGPKLLIQFQNNGVVDDSQLPKDRFSAERLKGVDSTLKIQPAKLEDSAVYLCASSPRVARGLEQFFGPGTRLTVL.